The 27 T cell receptor beta chains given below trace back to one sample, sequenced in a study of blood T cell repertoires in COVID-19. TCRdb's table, derived via immunoSEQ multiplex PCR, lists solely in-frame clones and lacks some. In the table there are some 200,000 clones, about four fifths of which are singletons. Specimen: peripheral blood. The receptors stem from a woman aged 35 to 49 with acute or convalescent COVID-19.

The chain has TRBV5-6 and TRBJ1-2; 9 bases agree with TRBD1. V lost 0 bases to trimming and J lost 0 bases; unmatched junction nucleotides: 9. CDR1 is SGHDT and CDR2 is YYEEEE in the germline V gene. The CDR3 is made up of 18 amino acids. The CDR3 here is CASSLAGQGPDSNYGYTF. The CDR3 DNA reads as TGTGCCAGCAGCTTGGCTGGACAGGGGCCGGATTCTAACTATGGCTACACCTTC. The full variable domain, with the rest looked up from reference TRBV5-6 and TRBJ1-2, is DAGVTQSPTHLIKTRGQQVTLRCSPKSGHDTVSWYQQALGQGPQFIFQYYEEEERQRGNFPDRFSGHQFPNYSSELNVNALLLGDSALYLCASSLAGQGPDSNYGYTFGSGTRLTVV.

This clone was found once. The chain carries TRBV7-8 and TRBJ2-3; D is undetermined. Germline CDR1 reads SGHVS; CDR2 reads FQNEAQ. The CDR3 contains 11 residues. V lost 3 bases and J lost 6, with 4 bases in between. The DNA for the CDR3 is TGTGCCAGCAGCTTGCGGGATACGCAGTATTTT. It specifies CASSLRDTQYF.

The chain links TRBV27 to TRBJ1-6, with 7 positions matching TRBD1. Germline V gene lookup returns CDR1 MNHEY and CDR2 SMNVEV (reference sequence). The V segment lost 3 bases and the J segment 4 bases; nucleotides outside the gene matches: 9. There are 17 residues in the CDR3. In DNA form, the CDR3 reads TGTGCCAGCAGTTTCCGGGGATCACAGGGGTATAATTCACCCCTCCACTTT. Amino acids: CASSFRGSQGYNSPLHF.

The rearrangement joins TRBV30 to TRBJ1-3; the D gene is possibly TRBD1 (5 bases). V lost 7 bases and J lost 2, with 12 bases in between. CDR1 GTSNPN and CDR2 SVGIG come from the germline V gene (reference sequence). The CDR3 is 13 amino acids. Here the CDR3 reads CAFTGVPGNTIYF. The CDR3 region has the DNA TGTGCCTTTACAGGAGTTCCTGGAAACACCATATATTTT.

The chain is built from TRBV6-5 and TRBJ2-2; possibly TRBD1 for D (6 bases). CDR1 is MNHEY, CDR2 SVGAGI, per germline. The CDR3 runs 13 residues. Trimming left V 5 bases short and J 3 bases short, with 7 bases between. This chain's CDR3 is CASSRQDTGELFF. CDR3 DNA: TGTGCCAGCAGTCGACAGGACACCGGGGAGCTGTTTTTT.

V is TRBV7-2 and J is TRBJ2-3, with TRBD2 identical over 15 bases. V shed 4 bases and J 4 bases; nucleotides not matched to a gene: 6. The CDR3 runs 17 residues. The germline gives CDR1 SGHTA, CDR2 FQGNSA. CDR3 in DNA: TGTGCCAGCAGCTCTCGGACTAGCGGGAGGGGGGCAGATACGCAGTATTTT. This codes for CASSSRTSGRGADTQYF.

There are a few counts of this clone. The rearrangement uses TRBV29-1 and TRBJ1-3, with 7 bases aligning to TRBD1. The CDR3 runs to 14 residues. Looked up from germline, CDR1 is SQVTM and CDR2 is ANQGSEA. J lost 6 bases, V lost 5 bases, and 10 bases had no gene match. CDR3 loop: CSVRSQGDLNTIYF. The CDR3 bases are TGCAGCGTTCGTTCCCAGGGGGACCTAAACACCATATATTTT.

This clone was seen more than once but under ten times. The chain couples TRBV6-1 to TRBJ1-2; TRBD1 matches 7 bases. V was pared by 0 bases and J by 3 bases, with 1 base of the junction left unmatched. Germline CDR1 and CDR2: MNHNS and SASEGT. The CDR3 consists of 14 residues. The CDR3 DNA reads as TGTGCCAGCAGTGAAGCTACAGGGGACTATGGCTACACCTTC. It encodes CASSEATGDYGYTF.

The chain employs TRBV7-8 and TRBJ1-5; 7 nucleotides align to TRBD1. The V gene's germline CDR1 is SGHVS and CDR2 FQNEAQ. The CDR3 is 15 amino acids. V dropped 5 bases and J dropped 4; count of bases not matched to a gene: 8. The CDR3 loop reads CASSAVGQLNQPQHF. The CDR3 nucleotides read TGTGCCAGCAGCGCCGTGGGACAGTTAAATCAGCCCCAGCATTTT.

The J gene is TRBJ1-6, the V gene TRBV27; D is uncertain. This CDR3 has 13 residues. The germline gives CDR1 MNHEY, CDR2 SMNVEV (reference sequence). Trimming removed 6 bases from V and 8 bases from J, with 11 bases in between. CDR3 in amino acids: CASRWATHSPLHF. The CDR3 DNA reads as TGTGCCAGCAGGTGGGCCACGCATTCACCCCTCCACTTT.

The V gene is TRBV24-1, the J gene TRBJ2-5, with 7 bases fitting TRBD1. The germline gives CDR1 KGHDR, CDR2 SFDVKD. V lost 4 bases, J lost 5 bases, and 6 bases stayed unmatched. The CDR3 has 14 residues. The CDR3 protein is CATSDLDRVETQYF. In DNA form, the CDR3 reads TGTGCCACCAGTGACCTCGACAGGGTCGAGACCCAGTACTTC.

This clone was observed a few times. V usage is TRBV4-3 and J usage is TRBJ1-2, with D perhaps matching TRBD1 (5 bases). This CDR3 contains 16 residues. Deletions cut 0 bases from V and 4 bases from J, with 15 bases between. CDR1 is LGHNA and CDR2 is YSLEER in the germline V gene. The CDR3 sequence is CASSQDLGLGGYGYTF. The DNA of the CDR3 is TGCGCCAGCAGCCAAGATCTAGGCTTGGGGGGCTATGGCTACACCTTC.

The chain employs TRBV7-2 and TRBJ1-2, with D uncertain. The CDR3 runs 15 residues. CDR1 and CDR2 (germline): SGHTA, FQGNSA. The germline V and J ends were trimmed by 7 bases and 1 base, with 16 bases remaining between them. The CDR3 DNA follows: TGTGCCAGCAACCCTAGTGGGGAGAATAACTATGGCTACACCTTC. Protein: CASNPSGENNYGYTF.

The CDR3 spells CASSPDGGNYGYTF. The CDR3 DNA sequence: TGTGCCAGTAGTCCGGACGGAGGAAACTATGGCTACACCTTC. This sequence joins TRBV19 and TRBJ1-2, with unresolved D. V lost 5 bases to trimming and J lost 2 bases, with 12 bases between them. The CDR3 is 14 residues long. The germline V gene encodes CDR1 LNHDA and CDR2 SQIVND (reference sequence).

CDR3 DNA sequence: TGTGCCAGCAGCGTAGCCCCAGGCTTCACTGAGCAGTTCTTC. This gives the protein CASSVAPGFTEQFF. The V call is TRBV9, the J call TRBJ2-1, with D uncertain. The V end lost 0 bases, the J end lost 9 bases, and 13 bases lay between the germline ends. The length of the CDR3 is 14 residues. CDR1 is SGDLS, CDR2 YYNGEE, per germline.

The chain employs TRBV10-1 and TRBJ2-1; no firm D call. The CDR3 is 12 residues long. Per the germline V gene, CDR1 is WNHNN and CDR2 is SYGVQD (reference sequence). V lost 7 bases and J lost 3, with 7 bases in between. The CDR3 nucleotides are TGCGCCAGCAAGAACAACTACAATGAGCAGTTCTTC. Its protein product is CASKNNYNEQFF.

The chain joins TRBV27 to TRBJ2-3; the match to TRBD2 covers 10 bases. Per germline, CDR1 MNHEY and CDR2 SMNVEV (reference sequence). The CDR3 runs to 16 residues. V shed 5 bases and J 2 bases; nucleotides not matched to a gene: 7. The CDR3 loop is CASSPRTSGYTDTQYF. CDR3 nucleotides: TGTGCCAGCAGTCCCCGGACTAGCGGTTACACAGATACGCAGTATTTT.

This chain links TRBV19 with TRBJ2-5, with a tentative D call TRBD2 (6 bases). This CDR3 contains 15 residues. Germline V gene lookup returns CDR1 LNHDA and CDR2 SQIVND (reference sequence). V lost 3 bases, J lost 5 bases, and 16 bases lay in between. In DNA, the CDR3 is TGTGCCAGTAGTATGGAGGGCCAAAGATGGGAGACCCAGTACTTC. As protein: CASSMEGQRWETQYF.

The chain links TRBV30 to TRBJ1-2; 11 bases match TRBD1. Germline V gene data show CDR1 as GTSNPN and CDR2 as SVGIG (reference sequence). V lost 2 bases and J lost 7; bases outside the gene matches: 9. The CDR3 is 15 amino acids. The CDR3: CAWSLRTGGRSGYTF. The CDR3 nucleotides read TGTGCCTGGAGTCTTCGGACAGGGGGCCGGTCTGGCTACACCTTC.

With respect to this clone: Other DNA sequences in the sample encode the same CDR3. The genes are TRBV19 and TRBJ1-5; 8 positions agree with TRBD1. Germline loops: CDR1 LNHDA, CDR2 SQIVND (reference sequence). Trimming took 5 bases from V and 4 from J; bases not matched to a gene: 7. The CDR3 length is 15 residues. CDR3 in amino acids: CASSRGTGENQPQHF. CDR3 nucleotides: TGTGCCAGTAGTCGGGGGACAGGAGAGAATCAGCCCCAGCATTTT.

The chain couples TRBV6-6 to TRBJ2-1, with a tentative D call TRBD2 (5 bases). Trimming took 7 bases from V and 9 from J, leaving 16 bases between them. This CDR3 contains 13 residues. CDR1 MNHNY and CDR2 SVGAGI come from the germline V gene (reference sequence). The CDR3 is CASTNLLAGEQFF. DNA of the CDR3: TGTGCCAGCACCAACCTCCTAGCCGGTGAGCAGTTCTTC.

The chain joins TRBV10-2 to TRBJ2-7; 11 nucleotides agree with TRBD1. The V gene's germline CDR1 is WSHSY and CDR2 SAAADI. Trimming took 3 bases from V and 0 from J; bases not matched to a gene: 1. The CDR3 length is 15 residues. Written as DNA, the CDR3 is TGCGCCAGCAGTGATGGGACAGGGGGCTCCTACGAGCAGTACTTC. It codes for CASSDGTGGSYEQYF.

V and J are TRBV11-2 and TRBJ1-3; weak D call: TRBD1 (5 bases). Germline loops: CDR1 SGHAT, CDR2 FQNNGV. V gave up 4 bases and J gave up 1 base, with 11 bases separating them. The CDR3 length is 15 residues. CDR3 coding DNA: TGTGCCAGCAGCTCCGCAGGGTATTCTGGAAACACCATATATTTT. Protein product: CASSSAGYSGNTIYF.

The chain uses TRBV7-6 and TRBJ1-4; 7 bases agree with TRBD1. V shed 5 bases and J 3 bases; nucleotides not matched to a gene: 9. CDR3 length: 16 amino acids. Germline lookup yields CDR1 SGHVS and CDR2 FNYEAQ. The CDR3 DNA is TGTGCCAGCAGCGGGTTGGGACAGACGGCTAATGAAAAACTGTTTTTT. It translates to CASSGLGQTANEKLFF.

V usage is TRBV27 and J usage is TRBJ2-5; maybe TRBD2 (6 bases). The CDR3 has 14 amino acids. From germline, CDR1 is MNHEY and CDR2 SMNVEV (reference sequence). Deletions cut 4 bases from V and 6 bases from J, with 15 bases between. The chain's CDR3 is CASSSDGTVQTQYF. CDR3 sequence (DNA): TGTGCCAGCAGTTCGGACGGGACTGTACAGACCCAGTACTTC.

As DNA, the CDR3 is TGCGCCAGCAGCCTGGGGATGAGGGAAACGAAGCTGTTTTTT. It translates to CASSLGMRETKLFF. The rearrangement uses TRBV5-1 and TRBJ2-2; TRBD2 is a possible D gene (5 bases). The germline gives CDR1 SGHRS, CDR2 YFSETQ. This CDR3 has 14 residues. Deletions cut 4 bases from V and 12 bases from J, with 19 bases between.

The rearrangement joins TRBV3-1 (or the pseudogene TRBV3-2) to TRBJ2-2; D is uncertain. Per the germline V gene, CDR1 is LGHDT and CDR2 is YNNKEL (reference sequence). The CDR3 totals 14 residues. Trimming shortened V by 1 base and J by 6 bases, and 9 bases separated the two germline ends. As DNA, the CDR3 is TGTGCCAGCAGCCAAGGCCGAGCCCCCGGGGAGCTGTTTTTT. Translation gives CASSQGRAPGELFF.